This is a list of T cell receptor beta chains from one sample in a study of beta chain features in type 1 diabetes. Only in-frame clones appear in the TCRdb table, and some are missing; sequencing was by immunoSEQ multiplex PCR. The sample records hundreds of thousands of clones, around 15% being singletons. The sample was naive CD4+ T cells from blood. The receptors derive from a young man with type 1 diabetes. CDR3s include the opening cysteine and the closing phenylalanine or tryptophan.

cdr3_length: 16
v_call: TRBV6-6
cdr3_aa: CASSPLAPGGPDTQYF

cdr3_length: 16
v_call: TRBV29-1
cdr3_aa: CSLSWAGQGFTGELFF

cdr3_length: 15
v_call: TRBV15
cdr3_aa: CATSRVDRVSYEQYF

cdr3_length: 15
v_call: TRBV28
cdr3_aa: CASTGAGGPSNEQYF

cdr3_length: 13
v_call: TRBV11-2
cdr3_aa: CASSLPGEETQYF

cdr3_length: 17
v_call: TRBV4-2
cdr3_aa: CASSHPSGGLSYNEQFF

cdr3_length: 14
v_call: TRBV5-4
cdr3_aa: CASSWDRARTPLHF

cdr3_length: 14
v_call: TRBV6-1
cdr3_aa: CASRPDGGGDEQYF

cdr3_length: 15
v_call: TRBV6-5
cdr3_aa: CASSYPRQGAREQYF

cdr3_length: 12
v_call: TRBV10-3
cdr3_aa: CAIQGSTDTQYF

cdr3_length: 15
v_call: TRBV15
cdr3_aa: CATTLPPMGVNGYTF

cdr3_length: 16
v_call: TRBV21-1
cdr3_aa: CASSKVTSGRSYEQYF

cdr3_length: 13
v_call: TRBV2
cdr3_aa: CASSTGLKLGAFF

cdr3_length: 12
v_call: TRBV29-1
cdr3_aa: CSVDSGDTEAFF

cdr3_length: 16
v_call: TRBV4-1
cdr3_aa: CASSPLGGGADNEQFF

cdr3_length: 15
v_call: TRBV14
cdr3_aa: CASSPATGWDTEAFF

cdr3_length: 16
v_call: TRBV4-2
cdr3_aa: CASSQDPGQATQEQYF

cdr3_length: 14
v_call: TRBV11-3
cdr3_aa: CASSPAGLQETQYF

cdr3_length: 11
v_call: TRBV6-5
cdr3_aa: CASTYGNTIYF

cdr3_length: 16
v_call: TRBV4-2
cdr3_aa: CASSQDPGPPSETQYF

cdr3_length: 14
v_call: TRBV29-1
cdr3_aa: CSVGRASMNTEAFF

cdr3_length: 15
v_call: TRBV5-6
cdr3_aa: CASSLSRTRRDEQYF

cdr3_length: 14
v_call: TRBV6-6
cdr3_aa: CASSGGQGPYEQYF

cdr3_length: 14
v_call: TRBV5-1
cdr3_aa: CASSWAGDVYEQYF

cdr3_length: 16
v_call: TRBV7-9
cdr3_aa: CASSSRQSTGVYGYTF

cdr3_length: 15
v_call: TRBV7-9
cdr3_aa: CASSLGLAVTDTQYF

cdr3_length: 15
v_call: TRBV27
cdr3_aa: CASSLTGQATGELFF

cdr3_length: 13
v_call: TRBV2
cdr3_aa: CASSESREDEQFF

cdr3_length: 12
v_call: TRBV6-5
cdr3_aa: CASSGTTYEQYF

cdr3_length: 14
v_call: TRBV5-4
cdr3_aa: CASSVTSGRIEQFF

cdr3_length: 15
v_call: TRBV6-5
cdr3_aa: CASSYQGAGTDTQYF

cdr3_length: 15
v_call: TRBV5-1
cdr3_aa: CASSLGTGRLSEQFF

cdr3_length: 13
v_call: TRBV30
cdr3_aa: CAWSVLGGQPQHF

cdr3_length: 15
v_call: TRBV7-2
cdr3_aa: CASSQTWEDTGELFF

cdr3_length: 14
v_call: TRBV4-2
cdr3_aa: CASSQGDRNTEAFF

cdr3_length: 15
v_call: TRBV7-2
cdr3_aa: CASSLGTGSGETQYF

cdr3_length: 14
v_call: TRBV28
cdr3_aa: CASSAGTVNTEAFF

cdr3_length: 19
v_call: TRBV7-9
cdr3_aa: CASSQLAGGPTTNTGELFF

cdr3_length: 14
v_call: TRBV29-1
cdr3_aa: CSVRGTPLGETQYF

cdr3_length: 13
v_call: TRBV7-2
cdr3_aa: CASSLDPPDTQYF

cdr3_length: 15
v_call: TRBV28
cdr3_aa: CASSLTGQGASPLHF

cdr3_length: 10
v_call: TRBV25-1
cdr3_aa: CASVATEAFF

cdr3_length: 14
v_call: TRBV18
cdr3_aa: CASSPRTIQETQYF

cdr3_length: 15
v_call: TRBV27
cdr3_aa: CASSGWTGGSTEAFF

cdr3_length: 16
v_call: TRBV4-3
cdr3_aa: CASSQDLGSRNYGYTF

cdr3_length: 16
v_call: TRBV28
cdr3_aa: CASSLSRGSGANVLTF

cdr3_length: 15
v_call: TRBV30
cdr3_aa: CAWRARDRESAEAFF

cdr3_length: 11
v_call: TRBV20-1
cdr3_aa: CSAGVGDTQYF

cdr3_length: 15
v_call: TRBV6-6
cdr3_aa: CASNLRGDHYNEQFF

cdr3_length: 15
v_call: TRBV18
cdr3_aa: CASSPNRGRNTEAFF

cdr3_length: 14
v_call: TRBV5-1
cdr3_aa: CASSPTSGAYEQYF

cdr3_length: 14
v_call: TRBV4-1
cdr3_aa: CASSQPVSDTEAFF

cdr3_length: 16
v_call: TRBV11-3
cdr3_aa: CASSSSQGTSTDTQYF

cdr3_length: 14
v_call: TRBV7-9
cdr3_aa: CASSFGQMNTEAFF

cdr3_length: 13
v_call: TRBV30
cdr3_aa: CASGVRGNTEAFF

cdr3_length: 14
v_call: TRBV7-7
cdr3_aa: CASSPGPVGETQYF

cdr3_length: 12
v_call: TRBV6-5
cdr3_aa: CASSDRGHEQYF